A single sample gave rise to the 7 T cell receptor beta chains below, sequenced in a study of response to subunit inactivated influenza vaccine. TCRdb itself ran the RT-PCR reads through MiXCR, one entry per CDR3 protein. Among more than 200,000 distinct CDR3 sequences listed, more than 9% were seen once. Sequencing was performed on non-naive T cells sorted from PBMCs, taken 14 to 15 days before vaccination. These TCRs come from a man in his fifties who received an inactivated influenza vaccine.

A single count supports this clonotype. J is TRBJ2-7 and V is TRBV7-2; TRBD2 matches 11 bases. CDR1 SGHTA and CDR2 FQGNSA come from the germline V gene. V dropped 4 bases and J dropped 4; count of bases not matched to a gene: 9. CDR3 length: 16 residues. The CDR3 bases are TGTGCCAGCAGCTCGAGGGGGCTAGCGGGGGGATACGAGCAGTACTTC. This sequence encodes CASSSRGLAGGYEQYF.

This clonotype was seen more than once but under ten times. The CDR3 DNA follows: TGCAGTGCCCCACAGCGGGAGGGGTACAATGAGCAGTTCTTC. Its protein is CSAPQREGYNEQFF. The rearrangement uses TRBV20-1 and TRBJ2-1; TRBD2 agrees at 10 bases. The CDR3 totals 14 residues. V was pared by 6 bases and J by 4 bases, with 6 bases of the junction left unmatched. Germline lookup yields CDR1 DFQATT and CDR2 SNEGSKA (reference sequence).

Many counts were recorded for this clonotype. V and J are TRBV7-3 and TRBJ2-7; the D call may be TRBD1 or TRBD2 (5 bases each). In germline, CDR1 is SGHTA, CDR2 FQGTGA. CDR3 length: 14 residues. The V and J ends lost 1 base and 6 bases respectively, with 13 bases between them. The CDR3 bases are TGTGCCAGCAGCTTAAGTGGGGGAGTAAGCGAGCAGTACTTC. Translated, it gives CASSLSGGVSEQYF.

This clonotype was found many times. The chain uses TRBV7-2 and TRBJ1-5; TRBD1 matches at 7 bases. The ends lost 3 bases at V and 2 bases at J; junction bases unmatched: 1. This CDR3 has 14 amino acids. Germline loops: CDR1 SGHTA, CDR2 FQGNSA. Here the CDR3 reads CASSFGTGNQPQHF. DNA for the CDR3: TGTGCCAGCAGCTTTGGGACAGGCAATCAGCCCCAGCATTTT.

The sample holds a few counts of this clonotype. The genes are TRBV7-2 and TRBJ1-3, with 8 bases fitting TRBD1. The CDR3 contains 15 residues. With 6 bases clipped from V and 0 bases from J, the junction kept 4 bases outside the gene matches. Germline lookup yields CDR1 SGHTA and CDR2 FQGNSA. Here the CDR3 DNA reads TGTGCCAGCAGAAGGACAGGGAGCTCTGGAAACACCATATATTTT. This encodes CASRRTGSSGNTIYF.

At least ten counts were recorded for this clonotype. V is TRBV12-3 or TRBV12-4 and J is TRBJ2-5; D is perhaps TRBD1 or TRBD2 (7 bases each). The V gene lost 4 bases and the J gene lost 2 bases, with 17 bases spanning the gap. The CDR3 spans 16 residues. DNA for the CDR3: TGTGCCAGCAGTTCAGGGGGGGGGGGCCCACAAGAGACCCAGTACTTC. Translation gives CASSSGGGGPQETQYF.

This clonotype was seen a handful of times. This chain uses TRBV7-9 with TRBJ2-1; the match to TRBD2 covers 8 bases. Germline V gene data show CDR1 as SEHNR and CDR2 as FQNEAQ (reference sequence). CDR3 length equals 14 residues. Trimming removed 4 bases from V and 10 bases from J; junction bases left unmatched: 9. The CDR3 coding sequence is TGTGCCAGCAGCTGGGTCGGGGGGGCCCGGGAGCAGTTCTTC. It is translated as CASSWVGGAREQFF.